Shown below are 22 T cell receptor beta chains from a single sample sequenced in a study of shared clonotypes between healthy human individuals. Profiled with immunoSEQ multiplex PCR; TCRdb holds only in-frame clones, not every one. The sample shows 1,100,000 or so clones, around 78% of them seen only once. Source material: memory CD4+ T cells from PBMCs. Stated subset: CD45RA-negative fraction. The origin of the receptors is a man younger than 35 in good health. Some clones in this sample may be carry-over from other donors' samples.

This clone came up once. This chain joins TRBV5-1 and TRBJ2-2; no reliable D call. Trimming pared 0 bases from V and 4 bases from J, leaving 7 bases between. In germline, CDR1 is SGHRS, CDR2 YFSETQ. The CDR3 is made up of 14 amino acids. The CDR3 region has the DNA TGCGCCAGCAGCTTGGGGTTCACCACCGGGGAGCTGTTTTTT. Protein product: CASSLGFTTGELFF.

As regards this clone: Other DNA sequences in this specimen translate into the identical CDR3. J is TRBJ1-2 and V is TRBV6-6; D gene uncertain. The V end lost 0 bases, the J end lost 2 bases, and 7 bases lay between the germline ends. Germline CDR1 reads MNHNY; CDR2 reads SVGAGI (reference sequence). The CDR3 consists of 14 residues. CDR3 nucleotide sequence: TGTGCCAGCAGTTACTCGGGAGGGAACTATGGCTACACCTTC. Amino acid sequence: CASSYSGGNYGYTF.

The CDR3 sequence: CASRWDSPGITEAFF. CDR3 in DNA: TGTGCCAGCAGATGGGACAGCCCGGGCATTACTGAAGCTTTCTTT. The chain uses TRBV2 and TRBJ1-1; 7 bases map to TRBD1. V lost 6 bases to trimming and J lost 5 bases; unmatched junction nucleotides: 12. There are 15 residues in the CDR3. Germline-derived CDR1 and CDR2 are SNHLY and FYNNEI.

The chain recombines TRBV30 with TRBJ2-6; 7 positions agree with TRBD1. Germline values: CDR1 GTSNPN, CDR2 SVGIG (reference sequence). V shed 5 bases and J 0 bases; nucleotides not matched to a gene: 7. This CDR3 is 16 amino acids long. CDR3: CAWGTVTLSGANVLTF. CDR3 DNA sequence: TGTGCCTGGGGGACAGTAACTCTCTCTGGGGCCAACGTCCTGACTTTC.

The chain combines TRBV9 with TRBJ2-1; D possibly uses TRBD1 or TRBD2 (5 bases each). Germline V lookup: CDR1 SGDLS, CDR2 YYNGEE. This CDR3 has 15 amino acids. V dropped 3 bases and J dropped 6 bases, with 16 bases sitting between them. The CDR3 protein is CASSDRGGQVNEQFF. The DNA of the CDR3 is TGTGCCAGCAGCGACCGGGGCGGTCAGGTCAATGAGCAGTTCTTC.

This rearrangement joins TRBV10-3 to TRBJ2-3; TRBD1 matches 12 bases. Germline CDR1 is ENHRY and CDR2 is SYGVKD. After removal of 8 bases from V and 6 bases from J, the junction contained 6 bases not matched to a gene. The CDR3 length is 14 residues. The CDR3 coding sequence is TGTGCCATCGGGACAGGGGGCGCAGGGGATACGCAGTATTTT. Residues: CAIGTGGAGDTQYF.

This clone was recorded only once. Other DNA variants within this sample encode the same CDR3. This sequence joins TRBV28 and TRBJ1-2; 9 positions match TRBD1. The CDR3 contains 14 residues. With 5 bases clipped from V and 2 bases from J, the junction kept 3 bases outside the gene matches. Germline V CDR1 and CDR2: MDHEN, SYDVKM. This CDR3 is CASSLGQGNYGYTF. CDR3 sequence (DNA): TGTGCCAGCAGTCTGGGACAGGGAAACTATGGCTACACCTTC.

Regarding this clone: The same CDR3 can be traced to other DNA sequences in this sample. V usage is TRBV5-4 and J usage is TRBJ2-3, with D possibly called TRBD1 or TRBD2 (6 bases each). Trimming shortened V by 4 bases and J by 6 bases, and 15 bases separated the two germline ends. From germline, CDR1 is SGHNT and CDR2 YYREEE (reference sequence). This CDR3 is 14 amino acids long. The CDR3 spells CASSPTGGLDTQYF. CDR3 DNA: TGTGCCAGCAGCCCTACTGGGGGGCTGGATACGCAGTATTTT.

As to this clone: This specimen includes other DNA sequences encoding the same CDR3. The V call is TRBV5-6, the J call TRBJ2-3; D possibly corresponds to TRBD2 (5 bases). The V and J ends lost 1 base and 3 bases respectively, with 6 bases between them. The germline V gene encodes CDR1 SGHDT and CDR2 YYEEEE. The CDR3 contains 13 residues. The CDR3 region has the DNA TGTGCCAGCAGCTTGCGCGGGACAGATACGCAGTATTTT. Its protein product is CASSLRGTDTQYF.

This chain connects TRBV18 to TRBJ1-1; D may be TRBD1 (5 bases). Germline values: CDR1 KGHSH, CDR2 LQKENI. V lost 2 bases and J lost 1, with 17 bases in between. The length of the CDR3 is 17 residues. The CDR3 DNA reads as TGTGCCAGCTCACCAATGGGACGGGACTGGGGGAACACTGAAGCTTTCTTT. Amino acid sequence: CASSPMGRDWGNTEAFF. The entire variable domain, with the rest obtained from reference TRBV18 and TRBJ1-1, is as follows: NAGVMQNPRHLVRRRGQEARLRCSPMKGHSHVYWYRQLPEEGLKFMVYLQKENIIDESGMPKERFSAEFPKEGPSILRIQQVVRGDSAAYFCASSPMGRDWGNTEAFFGQGTRLTVV.

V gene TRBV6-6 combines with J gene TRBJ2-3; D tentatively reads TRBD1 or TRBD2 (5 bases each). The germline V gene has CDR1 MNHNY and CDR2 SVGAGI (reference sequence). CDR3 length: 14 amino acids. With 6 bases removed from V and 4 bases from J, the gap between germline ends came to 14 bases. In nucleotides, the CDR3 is TGTGCCAGCAGATTGGGACGCCTTGCAGATACGCAGTATTTT. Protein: CASRLGRLADTQYF.

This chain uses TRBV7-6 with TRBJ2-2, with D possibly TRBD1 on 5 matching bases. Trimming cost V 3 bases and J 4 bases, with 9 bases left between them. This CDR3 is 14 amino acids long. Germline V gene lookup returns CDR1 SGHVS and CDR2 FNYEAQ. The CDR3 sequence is CASSFRVGTGELFF. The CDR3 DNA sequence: TGTGCCAGCAGCTTCAGGGTGGGCACCGGGGAGCTGTTTTTT.

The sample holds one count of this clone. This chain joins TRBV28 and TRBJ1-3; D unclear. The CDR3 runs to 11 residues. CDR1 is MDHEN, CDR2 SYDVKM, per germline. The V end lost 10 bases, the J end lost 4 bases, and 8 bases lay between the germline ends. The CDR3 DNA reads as TGTGCCACCTGCCGGGGAAACACCATATATTTT. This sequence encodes CATCRGNTIYF.

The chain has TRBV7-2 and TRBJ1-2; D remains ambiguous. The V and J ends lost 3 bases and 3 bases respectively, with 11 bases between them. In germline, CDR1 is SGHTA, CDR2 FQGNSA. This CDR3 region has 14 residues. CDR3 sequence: CASSFMVLDYGYTF. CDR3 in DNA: TGTGCCAGCAGCTTTATGGTGTTGGACTATGGCTACACCTTC.

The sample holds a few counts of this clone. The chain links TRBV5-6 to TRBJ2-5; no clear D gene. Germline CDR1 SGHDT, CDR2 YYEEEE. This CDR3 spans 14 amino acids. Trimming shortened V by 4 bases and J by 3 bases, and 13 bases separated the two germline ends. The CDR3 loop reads CASSARFREETQYF. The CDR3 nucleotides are TGTGCCAGCAGCGCCCGGTTCAGAGAAGAGACCCAGTACTTC.

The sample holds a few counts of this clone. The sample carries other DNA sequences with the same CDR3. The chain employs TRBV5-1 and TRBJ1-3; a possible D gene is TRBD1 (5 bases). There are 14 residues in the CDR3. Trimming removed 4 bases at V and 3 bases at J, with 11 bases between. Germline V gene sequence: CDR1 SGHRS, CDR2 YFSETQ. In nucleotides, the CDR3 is TGCGCCAGCAGCCTAGCAGGGAGTGGAAACACCATATATTTT. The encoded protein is CASSLAGSGNTIYF. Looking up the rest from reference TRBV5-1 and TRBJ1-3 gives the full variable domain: KAGVTQTPRYLIKTRGQQVTLSCSPISGHRSVSWYQQTPGQGLQFLFEYFSETQRNKGNFPGRFSGRQFSNSRSEMNVSTLELGDSALYLCASSLAGSGNTIYFGEGSWLTVV.

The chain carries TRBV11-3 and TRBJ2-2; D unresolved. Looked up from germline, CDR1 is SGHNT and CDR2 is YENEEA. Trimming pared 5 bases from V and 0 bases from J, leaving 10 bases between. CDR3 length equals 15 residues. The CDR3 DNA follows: TGTGCCAGCAGCCCGACTTCCTCGAACACCGGGGAGCTGTTTTTT. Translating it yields CASSPTSSNTGELFF.

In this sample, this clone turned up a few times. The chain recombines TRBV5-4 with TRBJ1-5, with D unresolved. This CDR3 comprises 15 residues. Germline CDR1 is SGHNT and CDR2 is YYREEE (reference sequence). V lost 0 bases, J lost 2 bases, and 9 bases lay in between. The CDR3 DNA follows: TGTGCCAGCAGCTTGGGTGGGGTCGGCAATCAGCCCCAGCATTTT. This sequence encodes CASSLGGVGNQPQHF.

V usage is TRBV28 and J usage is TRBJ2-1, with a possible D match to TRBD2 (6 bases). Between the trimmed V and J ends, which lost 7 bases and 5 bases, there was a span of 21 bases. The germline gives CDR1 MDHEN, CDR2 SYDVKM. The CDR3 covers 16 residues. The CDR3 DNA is TGTGCCAGCACCCTGCGTGGTGGGGGGTCCCACAATGAGCAGTTCTTC. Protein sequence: CASTLRGGGSHNEQFF.

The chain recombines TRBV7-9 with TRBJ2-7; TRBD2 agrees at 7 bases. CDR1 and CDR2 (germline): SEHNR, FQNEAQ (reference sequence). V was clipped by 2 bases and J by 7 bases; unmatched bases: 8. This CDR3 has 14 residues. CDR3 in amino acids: CASSLNAAGGEQYF. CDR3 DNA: TGTGCCAGCAGCTTAAACGCGGCCGGGGGGGAGCAGTACTTC.

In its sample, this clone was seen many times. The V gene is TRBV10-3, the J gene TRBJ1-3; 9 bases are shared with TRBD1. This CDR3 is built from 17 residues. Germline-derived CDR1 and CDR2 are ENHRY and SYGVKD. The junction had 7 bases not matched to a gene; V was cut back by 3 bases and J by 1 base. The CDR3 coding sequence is TGTGCCATCAGTGATCCCGGGACAGGGTCTTCTGGAAACACCATATATTTT. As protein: CAISDPGTGSSGNTIYF.

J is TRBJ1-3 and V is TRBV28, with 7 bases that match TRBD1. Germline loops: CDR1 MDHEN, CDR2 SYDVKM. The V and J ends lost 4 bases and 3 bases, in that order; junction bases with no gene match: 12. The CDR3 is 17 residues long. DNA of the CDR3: TGTGCCAGCAGTTCGGGACAGTACTTCTCTGTTGGAAACACCATATATTTT. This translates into CASSSGQYFSVGNTIYF.